Below, 2 T cell receptor beta chains from the same sample are listed, as sequenced in a study of cytomegalovirus exposure and HLA in healthy donors. PCR employed 60 Vbeta and 13 Jbeta primers. TCRdb's copy holds only in-frame clones and misses some; the assay was immunoSEQ multiplex PCR. The table includes around 93,000 clones, approximately 68% detected once. Sequenced material: PBMCs. Receptor source: a boy aged 10-17 years in good health and CMV-seropositive.

The chain is built from TRBV15 and TRBJ1-2, with 7 bases aligning to TRBD1. V shed 1 base, J shed 2 bases, and the junction held 4 bases outside the gene matches. The CDR3 contains 15 residues. CDR1 and CDR2 (germline): LNHNV, YYDKDF (reference sequence). The CDR3, as DNA: TGTGCCACCAGCAGAGGGAGGGGGCAAAACTATGGCTACACCTTC. It translates to CATSRGRGQNYGYTF.

The chain carries TRBV2 and TRBJ1-4; 7 nucleotides agree with TRBD1. The CDR3 is made up of 15 amino acids. The V gene's germline CDR1 is SNHLY and CDR2 FYNNEI. The V gene end was trimmed by 1 base and the J gene end by 7 bases; junction bases not matched to a gene: 6. CDR3 loop: CASSEDADRFEKLFF. The CDR3 region has the DNA TGTGCCAGCAGTGAAGATGCGGACAGGTTTGAAAAACTGTTTTTT.